The rows below give T cell receptor beta chains drawn from one sample of a study of shared clonotypes between healthy human individuals. This table comes from immunoSEQ multiplex PCR, and its TCRdb copy is limited to in-frame clones, with some not included. The table records about 2.4 million clones, around 94% of them present only once. Sequencing input: naive CD4+ T cells sorted from blood. These receptor sequences come from a man younger than 30 in good health. Each CDR3 is given with its conserved first and last residue. The D gene is left open where the match is weak. Expanded clones are given a class, and other clones once, few, many or no size at all.

D gene	J gene	V gene	clone size	CDR3 length	CDR3 DNA	CDR3 protein
-	TRBJ1-5	TRBV19	few	15	TGTGCCAGTAGGGAGACTTACTTTAGCAATCAGCCCCAGCATTTT	CASRETYFSNQPQHF
-	TRBJ1-6	TRBV5-6	-	15	TGTGCCAGCAGCTTGCCAGGACAGCGGAATTCACCCCTCCACTTT	CASSLPGQRNSPLHF
-	TRBJ2-5	TRBV6-5	once	14	TGTGCCAGCAGTTACTCGAACGGCCAAGAGACCCAGTACTTC	CASSYSNGQETQYF
TRBD1	TRBJ1-1	TRBV7-2	-	17	TGTGCCAGCAGCATGTGGACAGGGGGCGTAATACGCACTGAAGCTTTCTTT	CASSMWTGGVIRTEAFF
TRBD1	TRBJ1-1	TRBV2	-	13	TGTGCCAGCAGTGGTAGACAGGGCTCTGAAGCTTTCTTT	CASSGRQGSEAFF
TRBD1	TRBJ2-3	TRBV29-1	-	14	TGCAGCGTCGCACCGGGACAGAGCACAGATACGCAGTATTTT	CSVAPGQSTDTQYF
-	TRBJ1-5	TRBV7-9	-	16	TGTGCCAGCAGCCTCCACAGCGCTCTTAGCAATCAGCCCCAGCATTTT	CASSLHSALSNQPQHF
-	TRBJ2-3	TRBV6-1	once	19	TGTGCCAGCAGTGACCACCGACCCTACCCCGGAACTAGCACAGATACGCAGTATTTT	CASSDHRPYPGTSTDTQYF
TRBD2	TRBJ2-3	TRBV11-2	-	15	TGTGCCAGCAGCTTCCCTAGCGGGGGCACAGATACGCAGTATTTT	CASSFPSGGTDTQYF
-	TRBJ2-7	TRBV10-2	once	17	TGCGCCAGCAGCGAGGACGGGTGGGGGGCCACCTCCTACGAGCAGTACTTC	CASSEDGWGATSYEQYF
TRBD1	TRBJ2-7	TRBV6-1	-	15	TGTGCCAGCAGTACAGGGGGGACAGGGGACTACGAGCAGTACTTC	CASSTGGTGDYEQYF
TRBD1	TRBJ2-7	TRBV5-4	-	16	TGTGCCAGCAGCTTGGATCAGGGGGTCGGTCGGAGCGAGCAGTACTTC	CASSLDQGVGRSEQYF
-	TRBJ1-1	TRBV30	-	12	TGTGCCTGGACAGCCAAGAACACTGAAGCTTTCTTT	CAWTAKNTEAFF
TRBD2	TRBJ2-5	TRBV11-3	-	13	TGTGCCAGCAGCTTAGGGGAGGGAAGGTTGCAGTACTTC	CASSLGEGRLQYF
-	TRBJ1-2	TRBV25-1	-	13	TGTGCCAGCAGTTACGGGGGAGAAAACGGCTACACCTTC	CASSYGGENGYTF
-	TRBJ1-6	TRBV18	-	14	TGTGCCAGCTCACCGCCGAACTATAATTCACCCCTCCACTTT	CASSPPNYNSPLHF
-	TRBJ1-3	TRBV19	-	15	TGTGCCAGTAGTCCTTGGGACGTCTCTGGAAACACCATATATTTT	CASSPWDVSGNTIYF